These 18 T cell receptor beta chains originate from one sample sequenced in a study of blood T cell repertoires in COVID-19. Measured with immunoSEQ multiplex PCR; TCRdb has only the in-frame clones, and not every one. The sample carries some 73,000 clones, around 82% recorded once. The sample was peripheral blood. The origin of the receptors is a human donor in a cohort sampled during active COVID-19.

This chain connects TRBV4-1 to TRBJ1-4; D not resolved. With 0 bases removed from V and 8 bases from J, the gap between germline ends came to 7 bases. Germline V gives CDR1 MGHRA, CDR2 YSYEKL. The CDR3 consists of 13 residues. The CDR3 coding sequence is TGCGCCAGCAGCCAAGATCTTTTCGAAAAACTGTTTTTT. It translates to CASSQDLFEKLFF.

The J gene is TRBJ2-2, the V gene TRBV6-5; D gene unclear. Deletions cut 6 bases from V and 5 bases from J, with 13 bases between. The CDR3 sequence is 14 residues long. Germline V gene lookup returns CDR1 MNHEY and CDR2 SVGAGI. The CDR3 region has the DNA TGTGCCAGCAGCCTCGGGTTGTGGACCGGGGAGCTGTTTTTT. This sequence encodes CASSLGLWTGELFF.

The chain uses TRBV6-1 and TRBJ1-4; 7 bases agree with TRBD1. Unmatched junction bases numbered 9, after V lost 2 bases and J lost 0 bases. The CDR3 runs to 18 residues. CDR1 and CDR2 from the germline V gene are MNHNS and SASEGT. For the CDR3, the DNA is TGTGCCAGCAGTGAACGCGCTCGTACAGGGGCAACTAATGAAAAACTGTTTTTT. It translates to CASSERARTGATNEKLFF.

This chain uses TRBV7-9 with TRBJ2-1, with 12 bases that match TRBD2. The CDR3 spans 15 residues. The junction had 2 bases not matched to a gene; V was cut back by 6 bases and J by 2 bases. CDR1 is SEHNR and CDR2 is FQNEAQ in the germline V gene (reference sequence). The CDR3 nucleotides are TGTGCCAGCAGGCTAGCGGGGGGGCCCTACAATGAGCAGTTCTTC. This encodes CASRLAGGPYNEQFF.

V usage is TRBV27 and J usage is TRBJ1-5; D possibly corresponds to TRBD1 (5 bases). Trimming took off 7 bases at V and 3 bases at J, with 10 bases between the two ends. Germline lookup yields CDR1 MNHEY and CDR2 SMNVEV (reference sequence). CDR3 length equals 13 residues. The CDR3 bases are TGTGCCAGCACACAGGCGTTCAATCAGCCCCAGCATTTT. Translating it yields CASTQAFNQPQHF.

Only a few counts were recorded for this clone. CDR3 sequence reads: CASSQDPAGNSYEQYF. In DNA form, the CDR3 reads TGCGCCAGCAGCCAAGATCCCGCCGGGAACTCCTACGAGCAGTACTTC. The chain links TRBV4-3 to TRBJ2-7; a possible D gene is TRBD2 (5 bases). Germline V gives CDR1 LGHNA, CDR2 YSLEER. Trimming cost V 0 bases and J 0 bases, with 12 bases left between them. The CDR3 covers 16 residues.

The chain combines TRBV6-6 with TRBJ1-6; 9 bases match TRBD1. Trimming took 6 bases from V and 9 from J; bases not matched to a gene: 6. The CDR3 is made up of 14 amino acids. Germline assignment: CDR1 MNHNY and CDR2 SVGAGI (reference sequence). CDR3 DNA sequence: TGTGCCAGCAGAGGGGACAGGGAAGGTTCACCCCTCCACTTT. Translated: CASRGDREGSPLHF.

The rearrangement uses TRBV6-5 and TRBJ2-3; D is possibly TRBD2 (7 bases). With 6 bases removed from V and 12 bases from J, the gap between germline ends came to 16 bases. This CDR3 comprises 12 residues. CDR1 is MNHEY and CDR2 is SVGAGI in the germline V gene. The CDR3 nucleotides are TGTGCCAGCAGCTCGGCGGGGGCTCGACAGTATTTT. Its translation: CASSSAGARQYF.

The rearrangement uses TRBV5-1 and TRBJ2-7; D is perhaps TRBD2 (6 bases). Germline CDR1 and CDR2: SGHRS and YFSETQ. Trimming cost V 4 bases and J 4 bases, with 24 bases left between them. This CDR3 contains 17 residues. In nucleotides, the CDR3 is TGCGCCAGCAGCACTCGACTAGTAGGGCCTCGGGGGTACGAGCAGTACTTC. Translation: CASSTRLVGPRGYEQYF.

This rearrangement joins TRBV6-5 to TRBJ1-1; TRBD1 might be the D (6 bases). The germline CDR1 and CDR2 sequences are MNHEY and SVGAGI. This CDR3 has 14 residues. Trimming shortened V by 4 bases and J by 0 bases, and 9 bases separated the two germline ends. CDR3 nucleotides: TGTGCCAGCAGTTTAACAGGGATGAACACTGAAGCTTTCTTT. It codes for CASSLTGMNTEAFF.

This chain links TRBV6-6 with TRBJ2-3; maybe TRBD1 (5 bases). The CDR3 contains 15 residues. The V gene's germline CDR1 is MNHNY and CDR2 SVGAGI (reference sequence). V gave up 0 bases and J gave up 4 bases, with 11 bases separating them. CDR3 residues: CASSYSAGLADTQYF. The CDR3 region has the DNA TGTGCCAGCAGTTACTCGGCAGGGCTCGCAGATACGCAGTATTTT.

This clone showed up just once. The chain employs TRBV6-1 and TRBJ2-4, with D tentatively TRBD2 (7 bases). V lost 2 bases to trimming and J lost 0 bases, with 14 bases between them. The CDR3 consists of 17 residues. Germline CDR1 MNHNS, CDR2 SASEGT. In nucleotides, the CDR3 is TGTGCCAGCAGTGAAAGAGGGGGGGAGGGAGCCAAAAACATTCAGTACTTC. Amino acids: CASSERGGEGAKNIQYF.

The CDR3 DNA reads TGTGCCAGCAGCTTGGAGATGCTCGGTGAAGCTTTCTTT. This sequence encodes CASSLEMLGEAFF. This chain links TRBV5-4 with TRBJ1-1, with no clear D. The CDR3 consists of 13 residues. Germline assignment: CDR1 SGHNT and CDR2 YYREEE (reference sequence). With 0 bases removed from V and 7 bases from J, the gap between germline ends came to 10 bases. Looking up the rest from reference TRBV5-4 and TRBJ1-1 gives the full variable domain: ETGVTQSPTHLIKTRGQQVTLRCSSQSGHNTVSWYQQALGQGPQFIFQYYREEENGRGNFPPRFSGLQFPNYSSELNVNALELDDSALYLCASSLEMLGEAFFGQGTRLTVV.

V and J are TRBV9 and TRBJ2-5; 7 nucleotides agree with TRBD1. This CDR3 has 15 residues. With 4 bases clipped from V and 4 bases from J, the junction kept 10 bases outside the gene matches. Germline loops: CDR1 SGDLS, CDR2 YYNGEE. The CDR3 sequence: CASSTGTVFGETQYF. The CDR3 DNA follows: TGTGCCAGCAGCACTGGGACAGTTTTTGGAGAGACCCAGTACTTC.

The gene calls are TRBV7-8 and TRBJ1-2, with 7 bases fitting TRBD1. Germline CDR1 is SGHVS and CDR2 is FQNEAQ. This CDR3 is built from 13 residues. V gave up 5 bases and J gave up 5 bases; unmatched junction bases: 5. The CDR3 region is CASSRLGQYGYTF. CDR3 bases: TGTGCCAGCAGCCGCCTGGGACAGTATGGCTACACCTTC.

The gene calls are TRBV5-6 and TRBJ2-3, with D maybe TRBD1 (6 bases). This CDR3 contains 15 residues. CDR1 and CDR2 (germline): SGHDT, YYEEEE. V was clipped by 0 bases and J by 4 bases, with 12 bases between them. CDR3 in DNA: TGTGCCAGCAGCTTGGCCACAGGGCGCGCAGATACGCAGTATTTT. Translating gives CASSLATGRADTQYF.

This clone showed up just once. The chain combines TRBV19 with TRBJ2-5; 10 bases align to TRBD2. J gave up 5 bases and V 3 bases, and 6 bases lay outside the gene matches. Looked up from germline, CDR1 is LNHDA and CDR2 is SQIVND (reference sequence). This CDR3 comprises 15 residues. As DNA, the CDR3 is TGTGCCAGTAGTATTAGCGGGGGGATCAGGGAGACCCAGTACTTC. Amino acids: CASSISGGIRETQYF. The complete variable domain, with remaining parts taken from reference TRBV19 and TRBJ2-5, reads DGGITQSPKYLFRKEGQNVTLSCEQNLNHDAMYWYRQDPGQGLRLIYYSQIVNDFQKGDIAEGYSVSREKKESFPLTVTSAQKNPTAFYLCASSISGGIRETQYFGPGTRLLVL.

This clone was picked up a small number of times. The chain has TRBV18 and TRBJ2-2, with 7 bases identical to TRBD2. The V gene end was trimmed by 1 base and the J gene end by 3 bases; junction bases not matched to a gene: 2. Germline assignment: CDR1 KGHSH and CDR2 LQKENI. The CDR3 loop spans 15 amino acids. CDR3 region: CASSPRAGDTGELFF. CDR3 DNA sequence: TGTGCCAGCTCACCACGGGCGGGGGACACCGGGGAGCTGTTTTTT.